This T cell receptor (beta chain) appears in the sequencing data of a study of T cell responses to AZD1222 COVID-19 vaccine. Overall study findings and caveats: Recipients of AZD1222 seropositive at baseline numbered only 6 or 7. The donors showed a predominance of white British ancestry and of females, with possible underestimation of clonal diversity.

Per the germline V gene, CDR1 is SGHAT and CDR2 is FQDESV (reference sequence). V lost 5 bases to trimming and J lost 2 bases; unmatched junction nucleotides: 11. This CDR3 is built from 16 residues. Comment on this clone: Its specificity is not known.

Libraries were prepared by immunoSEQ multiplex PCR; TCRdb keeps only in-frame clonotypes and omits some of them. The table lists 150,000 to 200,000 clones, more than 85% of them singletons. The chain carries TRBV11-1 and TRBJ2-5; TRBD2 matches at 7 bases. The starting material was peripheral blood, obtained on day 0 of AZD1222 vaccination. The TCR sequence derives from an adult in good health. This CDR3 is CASSQTVSSGQETQYF. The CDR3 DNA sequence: TGTGCCAGCAGCCAAACGGTGTCTAGCGGACAAGAGACCCAGTACTTC. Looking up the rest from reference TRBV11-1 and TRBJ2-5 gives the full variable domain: EAEVAQSPRYKITEKSQAVAFWCDPISGHATLYWYRQILGQGPELLVQFQDESVVDDSQLPKDRFSAERLKGVDSTLKIQPAELGDSAMYLCASSQTVSSGQETQYFGPGTRLLVL.